Listed below are T cell receptor beta chains from one sample, sequenced in a study of T cells after yellow fever vaccination. TCRdb independently ran MiXCR on the 5' RACE reads; one entry per CDR3 protein. This sample has about 340,000 distinct CDR3 sequences, with about 4% found just once. The source was PBMCs, collected 5 days after the yellow fever booster vaccination. These receptors were collected from a young man who received the YFV17D yellow fever vaccine. Both conserved end residues are part of each CDR3. D genes are given only for firm matches. Clone size, where shown, is once, few, many, or a class for clones that have expanded.

abundance: NA; d_gene: NA; j_gene: TRBJ1-1; v_gene: TRBV25-1; CDR3aa: CASSVPNTEAFF; CDR3nt: TGTGCCAGCAGTGTTCCTAACACTGAAGCTTTCTTT
abundance: few; d_gene: NA; j_gene: TRBJ2-7; v_gene: TRBV14; CDR3aa: CASSQQDRSSYEQYF; CDR3nt: TGTGCCAGCAGCCAACAGGACAGAAGCTCCTACGAGCAGTACTTC
abundance: few; d_gene: NA; j_gene: TRBJ1-1; v_gene: TRBV30; CDR3aa: CAWSVVGLNTEAFF; CDR3nt: TGTGCCTGGAGTGTAGTCGGCCTGAACACTGAAGCTTTCTTT
abundance: few; d_gene: NA; j_gene: TRBJ1-1; v_gene: TRBV12-3/TRBV12-4; CDR3aa: CASSLPPGRGAFF; CDR3nt: TGTGCCAGCAGCCTTCCCCCCGGCAGAGGAGCTTTCTTT
abundance: many; d_gene: NA; j_gene: TRBJ1-1; v_gene: TRBV7-3; CDR3aa: CASSSDRSTEAFF; CDR3nt: TGTGCCAGCAGCTCGGACAGAAGCACTGAAGCTTTCTTT
abundance: few; d_gene: TRBD1; j_gene: TRBJ2-6; v_gene: TRBV5-1; CDR3aa: CASSGGTGVSGWANVLTF; CDR3nt: TGCGCCAGCAGCGGCGGGACAGGAGTTTCCGGGTGGGCCAACGTCCTGACTTTC
abundance: NA; d_gene: NA; j_gene: TRBJ1-5; v_gene: TRBV5-1; CDR3aa: CASSLEGFSDQPQHF; CDR3nt: TGCGCCAGCAGCTTGGAAGGGTTTAGCGATCAGCCCCAGCATTTT
abundance: many; d_gene: NA; j_gene: TRBJ1-3; v_gene: TRBV5-1; CDR3aa: CASSLAGVTGNTIYF; CDR3nt: TGCGCCAGCAGCTTGGCCGGGGTTACTGGAAACACCATATATTTT
abundance: NA; d_gene: NA; j_gene: TRBJ1-6; v_gene: TRBV7-6; CDR3aa: CASSGSTGFNSPLHF; CDR3nt: TGTGCCAGCAGCGGCAGCACAGGGTTCAATTCACCCCTCCACTTT
abundance: NA; d_gene: TRBD1; j_gene: TRBJ2-7; v_gene: TRBV7-2; CDR3aa: CASSLGTGTVTYEQYF; CDR3nt: TGTGCCAGCAGCTTAGGGACCGGGACAGTGACCTACGAGCAGTACTTC
abundance: NA; d_gene: NA; j_gene: TRBJ1-4; v_gene: TRBV4-1; CDR3aa: CASSLINGNNEKLFF; CDR3nt: TGCGCCAGCAGCCTAATAAACGGGAACAATGAAAAACTGTTTTTT
abundance: NA; d_gene: NA; j_gene: TRBJ1-2; v_gene: TRBV7-2; CDR3aa: CASSLGQRSYTF; CDR3nt: TGTGCCAGCAGCTTGGGGCAAAGGAGCTACACCTTC
abundance: many; d_gene: NA; j_gene: TRBJ1-6; v_gene: TRBV6-2/TRBV6-3; CDR3aa: CASSYQGANSPLHF; CDR3nt: TGTGCCAGCAGTTACCAGGGCGCGAATTCACCCCTCCACTTT
abundance: many; d_gene: NA; j_gene: TRBJ2-1; v_gene: TRBV28; CDR3aa: CASWGDRKLYNEQFF; CDR3nt: TGTGCCAGCTGGGGGGATCGAAAACTCTACAATGAGCAGTTCTTC
abundance: many; d_gene: NA; j_gene: TRBJ2-3; v_gene: TRBV7-3; CDR3aa: CASSLTGTDTQYF; CDR3nt: TGTGCCAGCAGCTTAACCGGCACAGATACGCAGTATTTT
abundance: many; d_gene: NA; j_gene: TRBJ1-6; v_gene: TRBV6-2/TRBV6-3; CDR3aa: CASSPGSPLHF; CDR3nt: TGTGCCAGCAGTCCAGGGTCACCCCTCCACTTT
abundance: few; d_gene: NA; j_gene: TRBJ2-1; v_gene: TRBV24-1; CDR3aa: CATSDPPPRDHEQFF; CDR3nt: TGTGCCACCAGTGATCCCCCCCCCAGGGACCATGAGCAGTTCTTC
abundance: NA; d_gene: NA; j_gene: TRBJ2-3; v_gene: TRBV20-1; CDR3aa: CSARQTGFRSDTQYF; CDR3nt: TGCAGTGCTAGACAGACCGGGTTTAGGTCGGATACGCAGTATTTT
abundance: few; d_gene: NA; j_gene: TRBJ2-1; v_gene: TRBV12-3/TRBV12-4; CDR3aa: CASSFVVKGDNEQFF; CDR3nt: TGTGCCAGCAGTTTTGTGGTCAAGGGGGACAATGAGCAGTTCTTC
abundance: many; d_gene: NA; j_gene: TRBJ2-2; v_gene: TRBV6-5; CDR3aa: CASREVLLATGELFF; CDR3nt: TGTGCCAGCAGGGAAGTCCTCCTAGCCACCGGGGAGCTGTTTTTT
abundance: few; d_gene: TRBD2; j_gene: TRBJ2-2; v_gene: TRBV9; CDR3aa: CASSVELAVNTGELFF; CDR3nt: TGTGCCAGCAGCGTAGAACTAGCGGTGAACACCGGGGAGCTGTTTTTT
abundance: few; d_gene: NA; j_gene: TRBJ1-1; v_gene: TRBV5-1; CDR3aa: CASSFRDNQNTEAFF; CDR3nt: TGCGCCAGCAGCTTCCGGGACAACCAGAACACTGAAGCTTTCTTT
abundance: NA; d_gene: NA; j_gene: TRBJ2-1; v_gene: TRBV6-2/TRBV6-3; CDR3aa: CASSSRGPGYNEQFF; CDR3nt: TGTGCCAGCAGTTCTAGGGGTCCTGGGTACAATGAGCAGTTCTTC
abundance: many; d_gene: TRBD2; j_gene: TRBJ2-2; v_gene: TRBV5-1; CDR3aa: CASSLVPSGGANTGELFF; CDR3nt: TGCGCCAGCAGCTTGGTGCCCAGCGGGGGAGCGAACACCGGGGAGCTGTTTTTT
abundance: many; d_gene: TRBD1; j_gene: TRBJ1-3; v_gene: TRBV7-8; CDR3aa: CASSPPGTAGNTIYF; CDR3nt: TGTGCCAGCAGCCCACCCGGGACAGCAGGAAACACCATATATTTT
abundance: many; d_gene: NA; j_gene: TRBJ2-2; v_gene: TRBV7-9; CDR3aa: CAQTRGENTGELFF; CDR3nt: TGTGCACAAACCAGGGGGGAGAACACCGGGGAGCTGTTTTTT
abundance: NA; d_gene: NA; j_gene: TRBJ1-5; v_gene: TRBV5-1; CDR3aa: CASSPGADSNQPQHF; CDR3nt: TGCGCCAGCAGCCCCGGGGCAGATAGCAATCAGCCCCAGCATTTT
abundance: many; d_gene: NA; j_gene: TRBJ2-7; v_gene: TRBV4-1; CDR3aa: CASSQAGQGSPYEQYF; CDR3nt: TGCGCCAGCAGCCAAGCGGGTCAGGGATCTCCCTACGAGCAGTACTTC